The present T cell receptor (beta chain) was sequenced within a study of OX40 agonist ivuxolimab in advanced cancers. In the study overall: Given to patients was ivuxolimab, an agonistic anti-OX40 (CD134) antibody.

The data were produced by immunoSEQ multiplex PCR, yet TCRdb's version contains in-frame clones alone and is incomplete. The table has around 60,000 clones, around 90% seen once. The CDR3 runs 13 residues. Germline values: CDR1 SGHRS, CDR2 YFSETQ. V gave up 3 bases and J gave up 1 base, with 7 bases separating them. Peripheral blood came from all dose cohorts at three timepoints. V usage is TRBV5-1 and J usage is TRBJ1-1; D remains unclear. This TCR came from an adult with an advanced solid tumor such as melanoma, head and neck, liver or kidney cancer. The specimen comprised CD4+ or CD8+ T cells sorted from blood, sampled in a trial of the OX40 agonist ivuxolimab. CDR3 residues: CASSWWQNTEAFF. The CDR3 region has the DNA TGCGCCAGCAGCTGGTGGCAGAACACTGAAGCTTTCTTT.